The clone carrying this TCR beta chain was seen only a few times. The antigen is undetermined. The investigators amplified TCR beta CDR3 regions from RNA transcripts. The HTBI set primed first-round TCR CDR3 RT-PCR. TCRdb redid the calling of the multiplex PCR reads with MiXCR, one entry per CDR3 protein. Of some 300,000 distinct CDR3 sequences listed, roughly 20% are singletons. CDR1 and CDR2 (germline): ENHRY, SYGVKD. The germline V and J ends were trimmed by 4 bases and 8 bases, with 15 bases remaining between them. CDR3 length equals 15 residues. This sample was included in a study of T cells in Graves' hyperthyroidism and ophthalmopathy. Whole-study results and caveats: Ophthalmopathy, which appeared later, was predicted by the model a median about 6 months before onset.

The receptor was derived from a man aged 45-65 years with Graves' ophthalmopathy. The chain joins TRBV10-3 to TRBJ1-6, with D perhaps TRBD1 (6 bases). The sample comprised blood. The CDR3 nucleotides read TGTGCCATCAGTGGGAAGGGGGGGCGTGATTCACCCCTCCACTTT. As protein: CAISGKGGRDSPLHF.